Listed here are 13 T cell receptor beta chains from one sample, sequenced in a study of shared clonotypes between healthy human individuals. Produced via immunoSEQ multiplex PCR; TCRdb's table is partial and in-frame only. Found here are approximately 2,000,000 clones, just under 95% of them singletons; the top ten hold around 0.35%. Sequencing input: naive CD4+ T cells from PBMCs. Described subset: CD45RA+ positively selected. These receptors were obtained from a man between 18 and 35 years old in good health. Some clones in this sample may be carry-over from other donors' samples.

V and J are TRBV15 and TRBJ1-3, with D possibly being TRBD1 (5 bases). The germline V and J ends were trimmed by 1 base and 4 bases, with 20 bases remaining between them. The V gene's germline CDR1 is LNHNV and CDR2 YYDKDF (reference sequence). The CDR3 sequence is 18 residues long. Here the CDR3 reads CATSRVGLLGGRGNTIYF. For the CDR3, the DNA is TGTGCCACCAGCAGAGTCGGGTTACTCGGGGGTAGGGGAAACACCATATATTTT.

V usage is TRBV5-1 and J usage is TRBJ2-7; TRBD1 matches at 7 bases. CDR1 is SGHRS and CDR2 is YFSETQ in the germline V gene. The ends lost 0 bases at V and 4 bases at J; junction bases unmatched: 10. The CDR3 contains 16 residues. This CDR3 reads CASSLDPGGGRYEQYF. The CDR3 nucleotides read TGCGCCAGCAGCTTGGACCCAGGGGGTGGCCGTTACGAGCAGTACTTC.

The CDR3 protein is CAWSVWFWLSNQPQHF. DNA for the CDR3: TGTGCCTGGAGTGTATGGTTCTGGCTTAGCAATCAGCCCCAGCATTTT. This sequence joins TRBV30 and TRBJ1-5; D is ambiguous. Germline V lookup: CDR1 GTSNPN, CDR2 SVGIG (reference sequence). V lost 0 bases to trimming and J lost 0 bases, with 12 bases between them. The CDR3 totals 16 residues.

The gene calls are TRBV6-5 and TRBJ1-2, with no clear D. V lost 6 bases, J lost 4 bases, and 9 bases lay in between. From germline, CDR1 is MNHEY and CDR2 SVGAGI. The CDR3 extends over 12 amino acids. The CDR3 here is CASSDPLYGYTF. The CDR3 DNA is TGTGCCAGCAGCGACCCTCTCTATGGCTACACCTTC.

A single count supports this clone. This CDR3 reads CASSPPTGVLYGYTF. In nucleotides, the CDR3 is TGTGCCAGCTCACCACCCACAGGCGTTCTCTATGGCTACACCTTC. The V and J genes are TRBV18 and TRBJ1-2; a possible D gene is TRBD1 (5 bases). V lost 0 bases to trimming and J lost 4 bases, with 12 bases between them. The CDR3 is made up of 15 amino acids. Germline V CDR1 and CDR2: KGHSH, LQKENI.

The chain links TRBV11-2 to TRBJ2-1; D is unresolved. The CDR3 totals 13 residues. V dropped 5 bases and J dropped 4 bases, with 9 bases sitting between them. Germline V CDR1 and CDR2: SGHAT, FQNNGV. CDR3 DNA sequence: TGTGCCAGCAGCCCCTTGGGATACAATGAGCAGTTCTTC. Protein product: CASSPLGYNEQFF.

This chain connects TRBV5-1 to TRBJ2-5; either TRBD1 or TRBD2 may supply D (5 bases each). Germline lookup yields CDR1 SGHRS and CDR2 YFSETQ. The V and J ends lost 4 bases and 2 bases respectively, with 15 bases between them. The CDR3 is 15 amino acids. The CDR3 sequence is CASSGAGTPQETQYF. For the CDR3, the DNA is TGCGCCAGCAGCGGGGCCGGGACGCCGCAAGAGACCCAGTACTTC.

This chain uses TRBV14 with TRBJ2-5; no firm D call. The CDR3 totals 14 residues. CDR1 SGHDN and CDR2 FVKESK come from the germline V gene. V dropped 2 bases and J dropped 1 base, with 8 bases sitting between them. CDR3 sequence reads: CASSQSRAQETQYF. CDR3 in DNA: TGTGCCAGCAGCCAATCACGGGCCCAAGAGACCCAGTACTTC. The whole variable domain, filled in from reference TRBV14 and TRBJ2-5, reads EAGVTQFPSHSVIEKGQTVTLRCDPISGHDNLYWYRRVMGKEIKFLLHFVKESKQDESGMPNNRFLAERTGGTYSTLKVQPAELEDSGVYFCASSQSRAQETQYFGPGTRLLVL.

Concerning this clone itself: The sample has other DNA sequences that encode this CDR3 too. J is TRBJ2-3 and V is TRBV29-1, with D tentatively TRBD2 (5 bases). There are 13 residues in the CDR3. Germline values: CDR1 SQVTM, CDR2 ANQGSEA. The germline V and J ends were trimmed by 0 bases and 1 base, with 5 bases remaining between them. The CDR3 region is CSVEEGGTDTQYF. CDR3 nucleotides: TGCAGCGTTGAAGAGGGAGGCACAGATACGCAGTATTTT.

This clone has a single count. V is TRBV5-1 and J is TRBJ1-4, with D perhaps TRBD1 (5 bases). Germline V gives CDR1 SGHRS, CDR2 YFSETQ. Trimming took off 4 bases at V and 5 bases at J, with 12 bases between the two ends. The CDR3 sequence is 14 residues long. CDR3 nucleotide sequence: TGCGCCAGCAGCCCGGTGACAGAAAATGAAAAACTGTTTTTT. It specifies CASSPVTENEKLFF. The full variable domain, with the rest looked up from reference TRBV5-1 and TRBJ1-4, is KAGVTQTPRYLIKTRGQQVTLSCSPISGHRSVSWYQQTPGQGLQFLFEYFSETQRNKGNFPGRFSGRQFSNSRSEMNVSTLELGDSALYLCASSPVTENEKLFFGSGTQLSVL.

The chain employs TRBV28 and TRBJ2-5; D is undetermined. This CDR3 region has 15 residues. The germline V gene has CDR1 MDHEN and CDR2 SYDVKM. V gave up 6 bases and J gave up 4 bases, with 18 bases separating them. The CDR3 here is CASRPSLGRRETQYF. As DNA, the CDR3 is TGTGCCAGCAGACCCTCACTCGGTAGGAGAGAGACCCAGTACTTC.

This clone has only one observation. The chain couples TRBV7-9 to TRBJ1-2; D uncertain. This CDR3 is 12 amino acids long. Per the germline V gene, CDR1 is SEHNR and CDR2 is FQNEAQ (reference sequence). V gave up 5 bases and J gave up 8 bases, with 12 bases separating them. The chain's CDR3 is CASSPGGEGYTF. CDR3 DNA: TGTGCCAGCAGCCCAGGCGGAGAAGGCTACACCTTC. The full variable domain, its missing parts supplied by reference TRBV7-9 and TRBJ1-2, is DTGVSQNPRHKITKRGQNVTFRCDPISEHNRLYWYRQTLGQGPEFLTYFQNEAQLEKSRLLSDRFSAERPKGSFSTLEIQRTEQGDSAMYLCASSPGGEGYTFGSGTRLTVV.

About this clone itself: The same CDR3 is also encoded by other DNA sequences in this sample. The CDR3 coding sequence is TGCGCCAGCAGCCCCGGACAGGGGGATAACTATGGCTACACCTTC. Residues: CASSPGQGDNYGYTF. The gene calls are TRBV5-1 and TRBJ1-2; 10 bases align to TRBD1. This CDR3 is 15 amino acids long. Per germline, CDR1 SGHRS and CDR2 YFSETQ. With 4 bases clipped from V and 1 base from J, the junction kept 4 bases outside the gene matches. The variable domain in full, with the rest retrieved from reference TRBV5-1 and TRBJ1-2, is KAGVTQTPRYLIKTRGQQVTLSCSPISGHRSVSWYQQTPGQGLQFLFEYFSETQRNKGNFPGRFSGRQFSNSRSEMNVSTLELGDSALYLCASSPGQGDNYGYTFGSGTRLTVV.